This T cell receptor (beta chain) comes out of a study of blood T cells in healthy people across ages. General study results and limits: Expanded clonotype changes were possibly confounded by unknown donor CMV status.

CDR3 length: 12 amino acids. The V gene's germline CDR1 is KGHSH and CDR2 LQKENI. Comments on this clonotype: The antigen is not known. The junction differs from germline at one of its ends, possibly a read error.

PCR was performed a second time for roughly 7 to 11 cycles using a sample-barcoded 5' primer and a J-beta primer mix. Carrying 12 random nucleotides, a template-switch adaptor labeled each individual cDNA molecule. The study obtained at least 3 million CDR3-containing paired-end reads from every sample. MiXCR was run by TCRdb on the 5' RACE reads, yielding one entry per CDR3 protein. The profile shows about 900,000 distinct CDR3 sequences, approximately 67% of them singletons. Each individual donor underwent a draw of roughly 10 milliliters of peripheral blood. The chain is built from TRBV18 and TRBJ2-1; D possibly corresponds to TRBD1 (5 bases). Sequencing input: blood. This TCR came from a man aged 25-45 years in good health. The CDR3 sequence is CAGSPQGNEQFF. The CDR3, as DNA: TGTGCCGGCTCACCCCAGGGAAATGAGCAGTTCTTC.